This T cell receptor beta chain was captured in a study of T cell responses to AZD1222 COVID-19 vaccine. Overall study context: Some second doses came at about 4 weeks and others at about 12 weeks; these were pooled.

The table came from immunoSEQ multiplex PCR; TCRdb's copy has only in-frame clones and leaves some out. The data contain about 100,000 clones, around 89% of them singletons. About this clone: The target antigen is unknown.

Broader study findings: Only a handful of AZD1222 recipients tested seropositive at baseline.

The ends were cut back, 7 bases at V and 0 bases at J, with 19 bases in the middle. Per the germline V gene, CDR1 is SGHTA and CDR2 is FQGNSA. The length of the CDR3 is 17 residues. This chain joins TRBV7-2 and TRBJ2-1, with a weak D call TRBD2 (5 bases). The receptor comes from an adult in good health. The sequencing here drew on peripheral blood, taken on day 0 of AZD1222 vaccination. CDR3 region: CASTHRWTGSSYNEQFF. As DNA, the CDR3 is TGTGCCAGCACCCATCGGTGGACTGGAAGCTCCTACAATGAGCAGTTCTTC.